The 18 T cell receptor beta chains given below trace back to one sample, sequenced in a study of metastatic and nonmetastatic thyroid tumors. TCRdb reprocessed the PCR reads via MiXCR. Here the sample spans about 24,000 clones, under 15% being singletons. The entire patient cohort was treatment-naive prior to thyroid surgery. Sample: blood. These receptors were taken from a female donor with papillary thyroid cancer or a benign thyroid nodule (not recorded which). Some clones in this sample may be carry-over from other donors' samples.

This clone was counted ten times or more. CDR3 loop: CAISESTGPNHGYTF. In nucleotides, the CDR3 is TGTGCCATCAGTGAGTCAACAGGCCCCAACCATGGCTACACCTTC. The genes are TRBV10-3 and TRBJ1-2; tentative D call: TRBD1 (5 bases). The CDR3 runs 15 residues. CDR1 and CDR2 (germline): ENHRY, SYGVKD. V was cut by 0 bases and J by 6 bases, with 14 bases left in between.

In this sample, this clone is medium-sized. The rearrangement links TRBV2 to TRBJ2-7; tentatively, D is TRBD1 or TRBD2 (6 bases each). This CDR3 has 13 residues. In germline, CDR1 is SNHLY, CDR2 FYNNEI. V was cut by 10 bases and J by 5 bases, with 18 bases left in between. CDR3: CATNRGPLDEQYF. The CDR3, as DNA: TGTGCCACCAACCGGGGGCCTCTCGACGAGCAGTACTTC. The variable domain in full, with the rest retrieved from reference TRBV2 and TRBJ2-7, is EPEVTQTPSHQVTQMGQEVILRCVPISNHLYFYWYRQILGQKVEFLVSFYNNEISEKSEIFDDQFSVERPDGSNFTLKIRSTKLEDSAMYFCATNRGPLDEQYFGPGTRLTVT.

This clone was found many times. This sequence joins TRBV27 and TRBJ1-1; D uncertain. V lost 6 bases and J 6 bases, leaving 17 bases between the germline ends. This CDR3 is built from 14 residues. Germline V lookup: CDR1 MNHEY, CDR2 SMNVEV (reference sequence). CDR3 residues: CASSRGRNTAEAFF. In nucleotides, the CDR3 is TGTGCCAGCAGCCGCGGACGGAACACCGCTGAAGCTTTCTTT.

Regarding this clone: A junction end diverges from the germline sequence, so it may reflect a read error. The gene calls are TRBV28 and TRBJ1-1; D may be TRBD1 (5 bases). The CDR3 has 14 amino acids. The germline CDR1 and CDR2 sequences are MDHEN and SYDVKM. The CDR3 region is CASSEYRRNTEAFF. CDR3 nucleotides: TGTGCCAGCTCGGAATACAGGCGGAACACTGAGGCTTTCTTT.

This clone was recorded many times. This may be a read error: a much more frequent sequence differs by one nucleotide. V is TRBV7-3 and J is TRBJ2-1; D is unclear. Germline V CDR1 and CDR2: SGHTA, FQGTGA. CDR3 size: 13 residues. The CDR3 here is CASSLGTYNGQFF. The CDR3 DNA follows: TGTGCCAGCAGCTTAGGAACCTACAATGGGCAGTTCTTC.

This clone was seen ten or more times. This rearrangement joins TRBV9 to TRBJ2-7, with D unresolved. CDR3 length: 15 residues. Germline V gene lookup returns CDR1 SGDLS and CDR2 YYNGEE. V was clipped by 1 base and J by 6 bases, with 17 bases between them. The CDR3 protein is CASSVRPARGGEQYF. The CDR3 bases are TGTGCCAGCAGCGTACGCCCTGCCCGAGGTGGCGAGCAGTACTTC.

This clone was counted at least ten times. The chain links TRBV9 to TRBJ2-5, with D possibly being TRBD2 (6 bases). The V and J ends lost 0 bases and 5 bases respectively, with 14 bases between them. The CDR3 covers 15 residues. CDR1 and CDR2 (germline): SGDLS, YYNGEE. CDR3 loop: CASSVGRGSRETQYF. The CDR3 DNA sequence: TGTGCCAGCAGCGTAGGGAGGGGAAGTCGGGAGACCCAGTACTTC.

In its sample, this clone was seen many times. The chain couples TRBV2 to TRBJ2-7; possibly TRBD2 for D (7 bases). In germline, CDR1 is SNHLY, CDR2 FYNNEI. V gave up 10 bases and J gave up 2 bases, with 12 bases separating them. This CDR3 has 12 amino acids. CDR3 protein: CATRGGTYEQYF. CDR3 coding DNA: TGTGCCACAAGGGGGGGCACCTACGAGCAGTACTTC. Combining the CDR3 with reference TRBV2 and TRBJ2-7 gives the whole variable domain EPEVTQTPSHQVTQMGQEVILRCVPISNHLYFYWYRQILGQKVEFLVSFYNNEISEKSEIFDDQFSVERPDGSNFTLKIRSTKLEDSAMYFCATRGGTYEQYFGPGTRLTVT.

The V and J genes are TRBV5-8 and TRBJ2-7; possible D gene TRBD2, 6 bases. V gave up 6 bases and J gave up 4 bases, with 17 bases separating them. CDR1 is SGHTS and CDR2 is YDEGEE in the germline V gene. The CDR3 covers 14 residues. CDR3 in amino acids: CASNPWDGTYEQYF. The CDR3 bases are TGTGCCAGCAATCCTTGGGACGGGACTTACGAGCAGTACTTC.

This clone was observed a handful of times. This chain links TRBV7-2 with TRBJ2-5; 14 nucleotides match TRBD2. The CDR3 contains 21 residues. The V segment lost 0 bases and the J segment 5 bases; nucleotides outside the gene matches: 17. Germline loops: CDR1 SGHTA, CDR2 FQGNSA. CDR3 sequence reads: CASSLARLGLAGDLPRETQYF. CDR3 DNA: TGTGCCAGCAGCTTAGCCCGTTTGGGACTAGCGGGAGATCTACCCCGGGAGACCCAGTACTTC.

This clone was observed many times. The chain has TRBV28 and TRBJ1-2; D call uncertain. V was clipped by 8 bases and J by 3 bases, with 13 bases between them. This CDR3 is built from 13 residues. From germline, CDR1 is MDHEN and CDR2 SYDVKM. DNA of the CDR3: TGTGCCAGCTCCTGGGGAGGATACTATGGCTACACCTTC. As protein: CASSWGGYYGYTF.

This clone has more than one count but fewer than ten. V and J are TRBV6-1 and TRBJ1-3; D gene uncertain. V lost 11 bases and J lost 0, with 8 bases in between. There are 12 residues in the CDR3. CDR1 and CDR2 (germline): MNHNS, SASEGT. CDR3 in amino acids: CAGRCSGNTIYF. Here the CDR3 DNA reads TGTGCCGGGCGATGCTCTGGAAACACCATATATTTT.

This clone was picked up many times. The V call is TRBV20-1, the J call TRBJ1-2, with a tentative D call TRBD1 (6 bases). This CDR3 is built from 16 residues. The germline V and J ends were trimmed by 6 bases and 2 bases, with 22 bases remaining between them. CDR1 is DFQATT and CDR2 is SNEGSKA in the germline V gene (reference sequence). The CDR3 region has the DNA TGCAGTGCAGGGGGGAGTCGGGGGGCGGTAAACTATGGCTACACCTTC. This sequence encodes CSAGGSRGAVNYGYTF.

This clone was recorded many times. This chain links TRBV28 with TRBJ2-1, with D possibly being TRBD2 (5 bases). Germline V CDR1 and CDR2: MDHEN, SYDVKM. Trimming took off 3 bases at V and 7 bases at J, with 16 bases between the two ends. This CDR3 is built from 15 residues. The CDR3 sequence is CASSFPSQGSNEQFF. The CDR3, as DNA: TGTGCCAGCAGTTTCCCTAGCCAAGGTTCGAATGAGCAGTTCTTC.

This clone appeared many times. The V call is TRBV18, the J call TRBJ2-1; D not resolved. The CDR3 is 16 amino acids. Between the trimmed V and J ends, which lost 4 bases and 2 bases, there was a span of 15 bases. The germline gives CDR1 KGHSH, CDR2 LQKENI. The CDR3 coding sequence is TGTGCCAGCTCACGGCCTCGTGCGGCCACCTACAATGAGCAGTTCTTC. Translating gives CASSRPRAATYNEQFF.

This clone has a count of ten or more. As the CDR3 is not closed by the conserved phenylalanine or tryptophan, this likely results from a read error. CDR3 bases: TGTGCCAGCAGTACGAGGCAGGCTGGAAATTCACCCCTCCACCTT. Amino acids: CASSTRQAGNSPLHL. This rearrangement joins TRBV28 to TRBJ1-6; D is uncertain. Trimming took off 5 bases at V and 7 bases at J, with 15 bases between the two ends. This CDR3 comprises 15 residues. Germline lookup yields CDR1 MDHEN and CDR2 SYDVKM.

This clone was recorded at least ten times. The chain couples TRBV7-9 to TRBJ1-4; D call uncertain. Germline V lookup: CDR1 SEHNR, CDR2 FQNEAQ (reference sequence). The CDR3 length is 13 residues. Trimming cost V 5 bases and J 5 bases, with 9 bases left between them. CDR3 sequence: CASSPRENEKLFF. CDR3 DNA sequence: TGTGCCAGCAGCCCAAGGGAAAATGAAAAACTGTTTTTT. The complete variable domain, with remaining parts taken from reference TRBV7-9 and TRBJ1-4, reads DTGVSQNPRHKITKRGQNVTFRCDPISEHNRLYWYRQTLGQGPEFLTYFQNEAQLEKSRLLSDRFSAERPKGSFSTLEIQRTEQGDSAMYLCASSPRENEKLFFGSGTQLSVL.

There are many counts of this clone. The chain employs TRBV27 and TRBJ2-7, with 10 bases aligning to TRBD2. Per the germline V gene, CDR1 is MNHEY and CDR2 is SMNVEV (reference sequence). This CDR3 region has 16 residues. V trimming: 5 bases; J trimming: 0 bases; junction bases outside the gene matches: 7. The CDR3 DNA follows: TGTGCCAGCAGTGCCTTTCTAGCGGGAGTCTCCTACGAGCAGTACTTC. It yields the protein CASSAFLAGVSYEQYF.